This TCR beta chain was found in a study of neurological immune-mediated disorders. Points from the study as a whole: Across subjects, expanded clones had no CDR3 amino acid sequences in common, pointing to private repertoires in all groups.

5'RACE generated cDNA with 10-nucleotide random UMIs. TCRdb ran MiXCR on the 5' RACE reads and lists one entry per CDR3 protein. The data contain approximately 82,000 distinct CDR3 sequences, 11% to 15% of them singletons. This clonotype was seen once. Its specificity is not known. The junction shows a germline mismatch at one end, possibly a read error. The CDR3 covers 12 residues. CDR1 is SQVTM, CDR2 ANQGSEA, per germline. The sequence derives from a woman aged 50 to 60 in good health. The rearrangement uses TRBV29-1 and TRBJ2-7; D tentatively fits TRBD1 or TRBD2 (6 bases each). Sequenced material: PBMCs. CDR3 sequence: CSIEDRAGGQYF. The CDR3 nucleotides are TGCAGCATTGAAGATAGGGCTGGGGGGCAATACTTC.